This TCR beta chain is drawn from a study of CD8+CD57+ T cells in acquired aplastic anemia (dated by TCRdb to 2016 to 2018). With respect to the entire study: Extracted DNA from sorted CD4+ and CD8+ cells averaged about 3.4 ug, ranging from roughly 0.19 to 27.4 ug. For healthy donor samples, the average read count was about 10.8 million for CD4+ cells and 11.0 million for CD8+ cells.

The study deep-sequenced TCR repertoires of sorted CD4+ and CD8+ blood T cells from severe aplastic anemia patients and healthy subjects. Ficoll-Paque density gradient centrifugation was used to isolate peripheral blood mononuclear cells. Before DNA was extracted, CD4+ and CD8+ T cells were sorted using either FACS or magnetic beads. Trimming at the junction amounts to 7 bases on V and 6 bases on J, and the germline ends lie 12 bases apart. CDR1 and CDR2 are read off the germline V gene as SQVTM and ANQGSEA. The CDR3, cysteine through phenylalanine, is 11 amino acids long. Only the CDR3 DNA stays, 33 bases, in frame from base 1. Genomic DNA served as template for TCR beta VDJ combination and CDR3 sequence profiling. An Illumina HiSeq 2000 was the platform used for TCR repertoire sequencing. The study's processing was this. Repertoires were assessed using TRBV/TRBJ rearrangement plots, CDR3 size and DJ length profiles, and Simpson's diversity index. The most abundant DNA sequence in the deep sequencing data was defined as the immunodominant clone. CDR3 amino acid sequences were checked for sharing across subjects and were also compared against the VDJdb database and published repertoires. TCRdb cleaned the public reads at Q25 with fastp, built clones with MiXCR and kept in-frame beta chains. Each entry is one CDR3 protein sequence, shown with its most common DNA and genes. TCRdb, not the original authors, processed these V and J calls. The table for this sample lists around 400,000 distinct CDR3 sequences; around 72% of them were counted only once. Under 4.5% of the sample goes to the ten largest clones.

The investigation overall reported the following: Around 27 CD8+ CDR3 sequences were found in both patients and controls but appeared to be highly expressed in patients and within the immunodominant clones of the patients. Patients and healthy controls showed no significant difference in CD8+ Simpson's diversity (P=0.060).

This clonotype showed up just a few times. No antigen is known for it. Base qualities are not recorded, but no much larger clone differs from it by a single base. The sequence was collected from a human donor in good health, serving as a control. The sequenced sample was sorted CD4+, CD8+, or CD8+CD57+ T cells (not recorded which) from PBMCs. This chain is built from TRBV29-1 and TRBJ1-2; TRBD1 might be the D gene, on 5 matching bases. The bases read TGCAGCGCGCAGGGTCCCAATGGCTACACCTTC. This is translated as CSAQGPNGYTF.